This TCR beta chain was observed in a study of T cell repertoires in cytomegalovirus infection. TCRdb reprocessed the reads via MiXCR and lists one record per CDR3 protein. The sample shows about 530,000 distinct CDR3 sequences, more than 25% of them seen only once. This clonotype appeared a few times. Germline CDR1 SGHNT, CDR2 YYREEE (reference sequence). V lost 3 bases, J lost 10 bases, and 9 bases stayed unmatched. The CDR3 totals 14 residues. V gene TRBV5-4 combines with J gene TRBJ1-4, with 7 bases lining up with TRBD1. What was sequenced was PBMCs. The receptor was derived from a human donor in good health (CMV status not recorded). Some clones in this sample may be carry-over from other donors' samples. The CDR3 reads CASSYGQAGGKLFF. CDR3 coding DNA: TGTGCCAGCAGCTACGGACAGGCCGGAGGAAAACTGTTTTTT. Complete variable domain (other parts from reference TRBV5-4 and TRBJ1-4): ETGVTQSPTHLIKTRGQQVTLRCSSQSGHNTVSWYQQALGQGPQFIFQYYREEENGRGNFPPRFSGLQFPNYSSELNVNALELDDSALYLCASSYGQAGGKLFFGSGTQLSVL.